One and the same sample provided the 20 T cell receptor beta chains below, sequenced in a study of radiotherapy plus CTLA-4 blockade in lung cancer. Sequencing used immunoSEQ multiplex PCR; TCRdb keeps in-frame clones, though not all of them. The sample records some 110,000 clones, roughly four fifths being singletons. The source material was peripheral blood, sampled from a patient treated with radiotherapy plus ipilimumab. These receptors were collected from a human donor with non-small cell lung cancer that progressed on radiotherapy plus ipilimumab. Some clones in this sample may be carry-over from other donors' samples.

The chain joins TRBV4-3 to TRBJ1-5, with TRBD1 matching 7 bases. With V trimmed by 3 bases and J by 1 base, 3 bases remained unmatched. Germline lookup yields CDR1 LGHNA and CDR2 YSLEER. The CDR3 consists of 15 residues. DNA of the CDR3: TGCGCCAGCAGCCACACGACAGGGAGCAATCAGCCCCAGCATTTT. Its translation is CASSHTTGSNQPQHF.

This rearrangement joins TRBV20-1 to TRBJ1-2, with a tentative D call TRBD1 (5 bases). V was clipped by 5 bases and J by 4 bases, with 8 bases between them. The CDR3 runs 11 residues. Germline CDR1 DFQATT, CDR2 SNEGSKA (reference sequence). The CDR3 sequence is CSAGGAYGYTF. The CDR3 DNA reads TGCAGTGCTGGGGGAGCCTATGGCTACACCTTC.

The V gene is TRBV7-8, the J gene TRBJ1-1; the D is unclear. Germline loops: CDR1 SGHVS, CDR2 FQNEAQ. V shed 3 bases and J shed 4 bases, with 9 bases lying between them. There are 13 residues in the CDR3. CDR3 residues: CASSFSVGTEAFF. In DNA form, the CDR3 reads TGTGCCAGCAGCTTCTCGGTGGGCACTGAAGCTTTCTTT.

This clone was picked up a small number of times. Here the CDR3 reads CASSRGVQSSGNTIYF. The CDR3 DNA is TGCGCCAGCAGCCGGGGGGTGCAAAGCTCTGGAAACACCATATATTTT. The chain is built from TRBV4-3 and TRBJ1-3; tentatively, D is TRBD1 (5 bases). Deletions cut 4 bases from V and 0 bases from J, with 13 bases between. This CDR3 is 16 amino acids long. CDR1 and CDR2 (germline): LGHNA, YSLEER.

The V and J genes are TRBV7-6 and TRBJ2-1; 11 positions match TRBD2. Germline trimming cut 5 bases from V and 0 bases from J; bases unmatched to any gene: 9. The CDR3 is 18 amino acids. The germline V gene encodes CDR1 SGHVS and CDR2 FNYEAQ. This CDR3 reads CASSTDSGGALSYNEQFF. CDR3 DNA: TGTGCCAGCAGCACTGATAGCGGGGGGGCCCTCTCCTACAATGAGCAGTTCTTC. Looking up the rest from reference TRBV7-6 and TRBJ2-1 gives the full variable domain: GAGVSQSPRYKVTKRGQDVALRCDPISGHVSLYWYRQALGQGPEFLTYFNYEAQQDKSGLPNDRFSAERPEGSISTLTIQRTEQRDSAMYRCASSTDSGGALSYNEQFFGPGTRLTVL.

This sequence joins TRBV18 and TRBJ2-5; maybe TRBD2 (6 bases). V was clipped by 3 bases and J by 7 bases, with 6 bases between them. CDR1 KGHSH and CDR2 LQKENI come from the germline V gene. This CDR3 is 11 amino acids long. The DNA for the CDR3 is TGTGCCAGCTCACCGGAGGGGACCCAGTACTTC. Its protein is CASSPEGTQYF.

J is TRBJ2-3 and V is TRBV7-2; TRBD1 matches at 7 bases. The germline V gene has CDR1 SGHTA and CDR2 FQGNSA. The CDR3 is made up of 16 amino acids. The V segment lost 2 bases and the J segment 0 bases; nucleotides outside the gene matches: 5. This chain's CDR3 is CASSLSRGISTDTQYF. As DNA, the CDR3 is TGTGCCAGCAGCTTAAGCAGGGGGATTAGCACAGATACGCAGTATTTT.

This clone has a handful of counts. The CDR3 DNA is TGTGCCAGCAGCTTTATGGGGCAGGGCGTTGGTGGGGAGCTGTTTTTT. This encodes CASSFMGQGVGGELFF. The genes are TRBV9 and TRBJ2-2; D might be TRBD1 (5 bases). CDR1 and CDR2 from the germline V gene are SGDLS and YYNGEE. The CDR3 is 16 amino acids. V lost 4 bases to trimming and J lost 8 bases, with 21 bases between them.

This clone was seen just once. The V and J genes are TRBV5-1 and TRBJ1-2, with D possibly being TRBD1 (6 bases). V dropped 4 bases and J dropped 0 bases, with 10 bases sitting between them. Germline CDR1 is SGHRS and CDR2 is YFSETQ. This CDR3 is 14 amino acids long. The CDR3 bases are TGCGCCAGCAGCAGCGACAGGCCTAACTATGGCTACACCTTC. This encodes CASSSDRPNYGYTF.

This clone was detected only once. The V gene is TRBV7-9, the J gene TRBJ1-1; possibly TRBD1 for D (5 bases). In germline, CDR1 is SEHNR, CDR2 FQNEAQ (reference sequence). The CDR3 extends over 14 amino acids. The ends were cut back, 0 bases at V and 6 bases at J, with 11 bases in the middle. In DNA, the CDR3 is TGTGCCAGCAGCTTAGCCCAACGGGGGGCTGAAGCTTTCTTT. Protein: CASSLAQRGAEAFF.

This chain links TRBV5-1 with TRBJ2-7; 9 nucleotides match TRBD1. This CDR3 contains 16 residues. The junction had 9 bases not matched to a gene; V was cut back by 0 bases and J by 5 bases. The germline CDR1 and CDR2 sequences are SGHRS and YFSETQ. This chain's CDR3 is CASSLESGTGFHEQYF. The CDR3 region has the DNA TGCGCCAGCAGCTTGGAATCGGGGACAGGGTTCCACGAGCAGTACTTC.

Notes on this clone: The sample contains more than one DNA sequence encoding this CDR3. The gene calls are TRBV6-5 and TRBJ1-4, with 9 bases matching TRBD1. Germline values: CDR1 MNHEY, CDR2 SVGAGI. The CDR3 runs 16 residues. The V segment lost 2 bases and the J segment 0 bases; nucleotides outside the gene matches: 1. Here the CDR3 DNA reads TGTGCCAGCAGTTACCGACAGGGGGCAACTAATGAAAAACTGTTTTTT. Encoded protein: CASSYRQGATNEKLFF.

J is TRBJ1-4 and V is TRBV7-9; tentative D call: TRBD1 (6 bases). Between the trimmed V and J ends, which lost 3 bases and 6 bases, there was a span of 17 bases. In germline, CDR1 is SEHNR, CDR2 FQNEAQ (reference sequence). This CDR3 has 16 amino acids. This CDR3 reads CASSFATQGWDEKLFF. Here the CDR3 DNA reads TGTGCCAGCAGCTTCGCAACACAGGGCTGGGATGAAAAACTGTTTTTT. The full variable domain, its missing parts supplied by reference TRBV7-9 and TRBJ1-4, is DTGVSQNPRHKITKRGQNVTFRCDPISEHNRLYWYRQTLGQGPEFLTYFQNEAQLEKSRLLSDRFSAERPKGSFSTLEIQRTEQGDSAMYLCASSFATQGWDEKLFFGSGTQLSVL.

V and J are TRBV7-9 and TRBJ2-7; either TRBD1 or TRBD2 may fit D (5 bases each). This CDR3 region has 12 residues. Germline V gene sequence: CDR1 SEHNR, CDR2 FQNEAQ (reference sequence). V was cut by 5 bases and J by 6 bases, with 11 bases left in between. The DNA of the CDR3 is TGTGCCAGCAGCCCAGTTGGGGGCGAGCAGTACTTC. Residues: CASSPVGGEQYF.

The chain uses TRBV7-3 and TRBJ1-1; TRBD1 is a possible D gene (5 bases). Germline CDR1 is SGHTA and CDR2 is FQGTGA. Trimming took 2 bases from V and 0 from J, leaving 13 bases between them. CDR3 length: 16 residues. CDR3 protein: CASSLRQLGMNTEAFF. CDR3 bases: TGTGCCAGCAGCTTACGACAGCTGGGGATGAACACTGAAGCTTTCTTT.

The chain combines TRBV28 with TRBJ2-7, with D tentatively TRBD1 (6 bases). Trimming took 4 bases from V and 6 from J, leaving 10 bases between them. The CDR3 has 12 residues. Looked up from germline, CDR1 is MDHEN and CDR2 is SYDVKM. CDR3 sequence: CASSSQGTEQYF. DNA of the CDR3: TGTGCCAGCAGTTCGCAGGGGACCGAGCAGTACTTC.

In this sample, this clone turned up a few times. V is TRBV28 and J is TRBJ1-4; possibly TRBD1 for D (6 bases). Germline V gene lookup returns CDR1 MDHEN and CDR2 SYDVKM. This CDR3 spans 16 amino acids. V was cut by 3 bases and J by 5 bases, with 16 bases left in between. CDR3 coding DNA: TGTGCCAGCAGTTTGTCGGGGGCAGGTCAAAATGAAAAACTGTTTTTT. Encoded protein: CASSLSGAGQNEKLFF.

In this sample, this clone turned up once. The V call is TRBV9, the J call TRBJ1-1; D remains unclear. The CDR3 consists of 15 residues. V shed 0 bases and J shed 0 bases, with 9 bases lying between them. The germline V gene has CDR1 SGDLS and CDR2 YYNGEE. The CDR3 reads CASSVALGMNTEAFF. The CDR3 bases are TGTGCCAGCAGCGTAGCTTTGGGGATGAACACTGAAGCTTTCTTT.

This clone is a singleton in its sample. The J gene is TRBJ2-3, the V gene TRBV4-2; TRBD2 agrees at 7 bases. J lost 0 bases, V lost 1 base, and 4 bases had no gene match. The CDR3 consists of 16 residues. Germline values: CDR1 LGHNA, CDR2 YNFKEQ. CDR3 sequence (DNA): TGTGCCAGCAGCCAAGGGACTAGTAGGAGCACAGATACGCAGTATTTT. Translated, it gives CASSQGTSRSTDTQYF.

The chain combines TRBV4-3 with TRBJ1-1; no clear D. The CDR3 runs to 13 residues. V was shortened by 2 bases and J by 3 bases, with 7 bases between the two germline ends. Looked up from germline, CDR1 is LGHNA and CDR2 is YSLEER. As DNA, the CDR3 is TGCGCCAGCAGCCAAATAGTGCACACTGAAGCTTTCTTT. It is translated as CASSQIVHTEAFF.